The sequence of this TCR beta chain was determined in a study of shared clonotypes between healthy human individuals. This CDR3 spans 12 amino acids. V shed 4 bases and J shed 3 bases, with 8 bases lying between them. Germline V gene sequence: CDR1 SGHNT, CDR2 YYREEE (reference sequence). Assay used: immunoSEQ multiplex PCR; TCRdb lists only in-frame clones, some missing. Of around 350,000 clones listed, around 70% are singletons. This clone has a handful of counts. The chain combines TRBV5-4 with TRBJ2-7; D is possibly TRBD1 (5 bases). The sequenced sample consisted of memory CD4+ T cells sorted from blood. Specified subset: CD45RA-negative fraction. The source is a man between 25 and 39 years old in good health. The CDR3 reads CASSRDSYEQYF. Here the CDR3 DNA reads TGTGCCAGCAGCAGAGACAGCTACGAGCAGTACTTC.